This T cell receptor (beta chain) was identified in a study of regulatory T cells in long-lasting Graves disease. Time point here: newly diagnosed GD, antithyroid drugs for less than 3 months. Extracted RNA from PBMCs served as the source of the TCR library. For TCR beta, libraries came from iRepertoire HTBI primers and Arm-PCR of CDR3 regions. TCRdb passed the multiplex PCR reads through MiXCR, listing each CDR3 protein once. Of around 500,000 distinct CDR3 sequences in the sample, 15% to 20% were seen once. Germline CDR1 reads SNHLY; CDR2 reads FYNNEI. Trimming removed 7 bases from V and 1 base from J; junction bases left unmatched: 9. The CDR3 contains 17 residues. Separately, the same data were catalogued under a study of T cells in Graves' hyperthyroidism and ophthalmopathy.

This sequence was found in a woman aged 40 to 65 with Graves disease. Sample: peripheral blood mononuclear cells (PBMCs), taken at new diagnosis, from a patient treated with antithyroid drugs. The rearrangement links TRBV2 to TRBJ2-3; 12 bases match TRBD2. The CDR3 DNA sequence: TGTGCCAGCAAGAGGGCTAGCGGGGGGGCCGGCACAGATACGCAGTATTTT. Protein sequence: CASKRASGGAGTDTQYF.